One and the same sample provided the 14 T cell receptor beta chains below, sequenced in a study of cytomegalovirus exposure and HLA in healthy donors. PCR was performed using 60 Vbeta and 13 Jbeta primers. Here immunoSEQ multiplex PCR was the method, and the copy in TCRdb shows in-frame clones only, minus some. The data contain around 190,000 clones, over 75% of them singletons. Sequenced material: PBMCs. These receptors were collected from a woman aged 50 to 65 in good health and CMV-seronegative.

The table lists this clone with a few counts. The chain couples TRBV30 to TRBJ1-5; D perhaps matches TRBD1 (6 bases). Germline V CDR1 and CDR2: GTSNPN, SVGIG (reference sequence). V lost 0 bases to trimming and J lost 7 bases, with 10 bases between them. This CDR3 contains 13 residues. CDR3 DNA sequence: TGTGCCTGGAGTGTACAGGGTGGGCAGCCCCAGCATTTT. Protein sequence: CAWSVQGGQPQHF. Together with reference TRBV30 and TRBJ1-5, the CDR3 gives the full variable domain: SQTIHQWPATLVQPVGSPLSLECTVEGTSNPNLYWYRQAAGRGLQLLFYSVGIGQISSEVPQNLSASRPQDRQFILSSKKLLLSDSGFYLCAWSVQGGQPQHFGDGTRLSIL.

The chain has TRBV19 and TRBJ2-2, with TRBD1 as a possible D gene (5 bases). This CDR3 has 14 amino acids. The germline V and J ends were trimmed by 5 bases and 2 bases, with 9 bases remaining between them. Germline V lookup: CDR1 LNHDA, CDR2 SQIVND (reference sequence). For the CDR3, the DNA is TGTGCCAGTAGTGGGGCAGGTAACACCGGGGAGCTGTTTTTT. Amino acid sequence: CASSGAGNTGELFF.

The sample holds a few counts of this clone. The chain links TRBV6-1 to TRBJ2-7, with TRBD1 identical over 10 bases. V shed 6 bases and J 6 bases; nucleotides not matched to a gene: 5. The germline CDR1 and CDR2 sequences are MNHNS and SASEGT. The CDR3 totals 13 residues. This CDR3 reads CASSPGTGAEQYF. The CDR3, as DNA: TGTGCCAGCAGCCCCGGGACAGGGGCCGAGCAGTACTTC.

The chain couples TRBV5-4 to TRBJ2-1, with D possibly being TRBD2 (6 bases). The CDR3 has 16 amino acids. V was shortened by 4 bases and J by 0 bases, with 14 bases between the two germline ends. From germline, CDR1 is SGHNT and CDR2 YYREEE (reference sequence). The CDR3 loop is CASSPGGASSYNEQFF. Here the CDR3 DNA reads TGTGCCAGCAGCCCCGGGGGAGCGAGCTCCTACAATGAGCAGTTCTTC.

This chain links TRBV6-1 with TRBJ1-5; D not certain. Trimming left V 3 bases short and J 6 bases short, with 9 bases between. The CDR3 is 13 amino acids. The germline V gene encodes CDR1 MNHNS and CDR2 SASEGT. The CDR3 DNA reads TGTGCCAGCAGTGAGTTAGGAGGTCAGCCCCAGCATTTT. This gives the protein CASSELGGQPQHF.

The count of this clone is one. This rearrangement joins TRBV4-1 to TRBJ1-4, with D tentatively TRBD1 (5 bases). V shed 0 bases and J shed 10 bases, with 18 bases lying between them. This CDR3 contains 16 residues. Germline V gene data show CDR1 as MGHRA and CDR2 as YSYEKL. The CDR3: CASSQDPGGGGRKLFF. The CDR3 DNA follows: TGCGCCAGCAGCCAAGATCCTGGGGGAGGCGGTCGAAAACTGTTTTTT.

The chain is built from TRBV6-5 and TRBJ1-3, with a tentative D call TRBD1 (6 bases). Trimming took off 0 bases at V and 0 bases at J, with 9 bases between the two ends. Germline V gene sequence: CDR1 MNHEY, CDR2 SVGAGI. This CDR3 is 16 amino acids long. The CDR3 loop reads CASSYSHRVSGNTIYF. DNA for the CDR3: TGTGCCAGCAGTTACTCTCACAGGGTCTCTGGAAACACCATATATTTT.

The gene calls are TRBV14 and TRBJ2-1; the D is unclear. Per germline, CDR1 SGHDN and CDR2 FVKESK. Trimming removed 0 bases from V and 8 bases from J, with 11 bases in between. The CDR3 has 14 residues. For the CDR3, the DNA is TGTGCCAGCAGCCAAGATGTAGCCCTACATGAGCAGTTCTTC. Amino acid sequence: CASSQDVALHEQFF.

This chain uses TRBV7-9 with TRBJ1-1; D may be TRBD1 (5 bases). The CDR3 is made up of 11 amino acids. Germline CDR1 SEHNR, CDR2 FQNEAQ (reference sequence). Trimming removed 8 bases from V and 3 bases from J, with 7 bases in between. The CDR3 loop reads CASVGDTEAFF. The CDR3 DNA sequence: TGTGCCAGCGTAGGGGACACTGAAGCTTTCTTT.

The chain employs TRBV30 and TRBJ2-1; TRBD2 is a possible D gene (5 bases). The germline V gene encodes CDR1 GTSNPN and CDR2 SVGIG (reference sequence). V was shortened by 1 base and J by 8 bases, with 6 bases between the two germline ends. This CDR3 contains 11 residues. The DNA of the CDR3 is TGTGCCTGGAGTGGACTATATGAGCAGTTCTTC. Protein product: CAWSGLYEQFF.

This clone was picked up one time. V is TRBV27 and J is TRBJ2-1; perhaps TRBD2 as D (6 bases). The CDR3 length is 14 residues. Germline CDR1 and CDR2: MNHEY and SMNVEV (reference sequence). V gave up 4 bases and J gave up 6 bases, with 13 bases separating them. DNA of the CDR3: TGTGCCAGCAGTTCCCGGGACTCAGGCAATGAGCAGTTCTTC. Amino acid sequence: CASSSRDSGNEQFF.

Comment on this clone: Other DNA sequences in the sample encode the same CDR3. J is TRBJ2-1 and V is TRBV18; 16 bases match TRBD2. CDR1 is KGHSH, CDR2 LQKENI, per germline. This CDR3 is built from 18 residues. Trimming took 3 bases from V and 0 from J; bases not matched to a gene: 2. The CDR3 nucleotides read TGTGCCAGCTCACCGGGACTAGCGGGAGGGAGCTCCTACAATGAGCAGTTCTTC. Translating gives CASSPGLAGGSSYNEQFF.

The chain couples TRBV5-4 to TRBJ1-2; tentative D call: TRBD1 (6 bases). Trimming removed 4 bases at V and 7 bases at J, with 23 bases between. Germline CDR1 and CDR2: SGHNT and YYREEE (reference sequence). This CDR3 comprises 16 residues. The CDR3 is CASSPELGQRFPGYTF. The DNA of the CDR3 is TGTGCCAGCAGCCCAGAACTGGGACAAAGATTTCCTGGCTACACCTTC.

This chain connects TRBV6-6 to TRBJ2-7, with TRBD1 matching over 10 bases. This CDR3 spans 15 amino acids. In germline, CDR1 is MNHNY, CDR2 SVGAGI (reference sequence). Losses at the gene ends were 4 bases for V and 7 bases for J; bases not matched to a gene: 10. The CDR3 sequence: CASSFTRTGGKEQYF. CDR3 nucleotides: TGTGCCAGCAGTTTCACACGGACAGGGGGGAAAGAGCAGTACTTC.